This entry concerns a single T cell receptor beta chain. Methods used by the authors: Amplification of reference gene primers provided the estimated nucleated cell counts. The repertoire was sequenced with immunoSEQ multiplex PCR; TCRdb's copy has only in-frame clones and lacks some. The V and J calls and clone size are taken from that table; D and trimming were inferred from the DNA. The data contain a few hundred thousand clones, about 88% of them singletons. This sample stems from a study of blood T cell repertoires in COVID-19. On the study more broadly: The samples span acute and convalescent COVID-19 from the United States, Italy and Spain. Sources were T cells, B-cell-depleted T cells, or PBMCs; the material itself was cDNA or gDNA.

The receptor comes from a woman in her 70s with active or convalescent COVID-19. Material for sequencing was peripheral blood.

The DNA for the CDR3 is TGTGCCAGCAGCTTAAGACTAGCGGGGGGAGTTGAGACCCAGTACTTC. Amino acids: CASSLRLAGGVETQYF. The chain has TRBV11-3 and TRBJ2-5, with TRBD2 identical over 13 bases. The CDR3 extends over 16 amino acids. V dropped 2 bases and J dropped 5; count of bases not matched to a gene: 5. Germline V gene lookup returns CDR1 SGHNT and CDR2 YENEEA.